The next 30 T cell receptor beta chains were all read from a single sample in a study of T cells in Graves' hyperthyroidism and ophthalmopathy. Amplified TCR beta CDR3 regions came from RNA transcripts. In the first-round RT-PCR of the TCR CDR3, the HTBI primer set was used. TCRdb re-called the multiplex PCR reads with MiXCR, one entry per CDR3 protein. The data hold around 540,000 distinct CDR3 sequences, with just over 45% observed a single time. The sample comprised peripheral blood or thyroid tissue (not recorded which). Receptors were obtained from a woman younger than 30 with Graves' hyperthyroidism.

This clonotype was counted many times. The chain carries TRBV24-1 and TRBJ2-2; 7 bases line up with TRBD2. The V gene's germline CDR1 is KGHDR and CDR2 SFDVKD. Trimming took 0 bases from V and 4 from J; bases not matched to a gene: 1. This CDR3 has 15 residues. CDR3 amino acids: CATSDLPGGTGELFF. For the CDR3, the DNA is TGTGCCACCAGTGATTTGCCGGGGGGCACCGGGGAGCTGTTTTTT.

The rearrangement uses TRBV7-8 and TRBJ2-6; D ambiguous. The CDR3 totals 13 residues. CDR1 is SGHVS and CDR2 is FQNEAQ in the germline V gene. V lost 5 bases and J lost 4, with 6 bases in between. The DNA of the CDR3 is TGTGCCAGCAGCATGACAGGGGCCAACGTCCTGACTTTC. Residues: CASSMTGANVLTF.

In its sample, this clonotype was seen a few times. The chain joins TRBV7-9 to TRBJ2-7, with 11 positions matching TRBD2. Germline trimming cut 5 bases from V and 5 bases from J; bases unmatched to any gene: 8. The CDR3 covers 15 residues. Germline V lookup: CDR1 SEHNR, CDR2 FQNEAQ (reference sequence). The DNA for the CDR3 is TGTGCCAGCAGCCTCCGACTAGCGGGATTGGACGAGCAGTACTTC. Translation: CASSLRLAGLDEQYF.

The V and J genes are TRBV10-3 and TRBJ2-7; 13 positions agree with TRBD2. Germline loops: CDR1 ENHRY, CDR2 SYGVKD. V gave up 8 bases and J gave up 2 bases; unmatched junction bases: 0. This CDR3 comprises 13 residues. This chain's CDR3 is CAIGTSGTYEQYF. CDR3 sequence (DNA): TGTGCCATCGGGACTAGCGGGACCTACGAGCAGTACTTC.

J is TRBJ2-1 and V is TRBV15; 10 nucleotides match TRBD2. The junction had 9 bases not matched to a gene; V was cut back by 3 bases and J by 4 bases. Germline CDR1 reads LNHNV; CDR2 reads YYDKDF (reference sequence). The CDR3 runs 17 residues. DNA for the CDR3: TGTGCCACCAGCAGCATGACAAGCGGGAGGGTATACAATGAGCAGTTCTTC. This codes for CATSSMTSGRVYNEQFF. Full variable domain (remainder filled in from reference TRBV15 and TRBJ2-1): DAMVIQNPRYQVTQFGKPVTLSCSQTLNHNVMYWYQQKSSQAPKLLFHYYDKDFNNEADTPDNFQSRRPNTSFCFLDIRSPGLGDTAMYLCATSSMTSGRVYNEQFFGPGTRLTVL.

Concerning this clonotype itself: A much larger clone sits a single nucleotide away, making a read error possible. The chain recombines TRBV7-9 with TRBJ1-2, with a tentative D call TRBD1 (5 bases). Germline CDR1 is SEHNR and CDR2 is FQNEAQ (reference sequence). The CDR3 sequence is 12 residues long. The CDR3 bases are TGTGCCAACAGCCCTCGGGGGGGTGGCTACACCTTC. Its protein product is CANSPRGGGYTF.

The chain is built from TRBV11-2 and TRBJ1-4; D unclear. Germline V gene sequence: CDR1 SGHAT, CDR2 FQNNGV. Trimming removed 5 bases at V and 8 bases at J, with 18 bases between. This CDR3 is built from 15 residues. CDR3 bases: TGTGCCAGCAGCCCCACCCCTCCGCCGGGAGAAAAACTGTTTTTT. Amino acids: CASSPTPPPGEKLFF.

This clonotype was counted between two and nine times. V gene TRBV20-1 combines with J gene TRBJ2-6; possibly TRBD1 for D (5 bases). The CDR3 sequence is 15 residues long. Germline V gene sequence: CDR1 DFQATT, CDR2 SNEGSKA (reference sequence). V lost 3 bases, J lost 1 base, and 10 bases lay in between. The CDR3 DNA reads TGCAGTGCTAGCTTAGACAGTTCTGGGGCCAACGTCCTGACTTTC. It encodes CSASLDSSGANVLTF.

Notes on this clonotype: The junction shows a germline mismatch at one end, possibly a read error. The chain carries TRBV7-7 and TRBJ2-5; the match to TRBD2 covers 12 bases. Germline CDR1 and CDR2: SSHAT and FNYEAQ (reference sequence). This CDR3 is built from 16 residues. CDR3 in amino acids: CASSAGLGLAGETQYF. The CDR3 DNA is TGTGCTAGCAGCGCTGGCCTGGGACTAGCGGGAGAGACCCAGTACTTC.

V gene TRBV19 combines with J gene TRBJ2-5; no definite D call. CDR1 is LNHDA and CDR2 is SQIVND in the germline V gene (reference sequence). Trimming took 2 bases from V and 5 from J, leaving 6 bases between them. This CDR3 is 12 amino acids long. Here the CDR3 DNA reads TGTGCCAGTAGTATAAACGATGAGACCCAGTACTTC. Translation gives CASSINDETQYF.

The sample holds many counts of this clonotype. The chain couples TRBV2 to TRBJ1-6; TRBD1 might be the D (5 bases). Trimming removed 4 bases at V and 10 bases at J, with 14 bases between. The CDR3 spans 14 residues. Per germline, CDR1 SNHLY and CDR2 FYNNEI. CDR3 in amino acids: CASSAGEGRSPLHF. The CDR3 bases are TGTGCCAGCAGTGCCGGGGAGGGGCGCTCACCCCTCCACTTT.

V gene TRBV20-1 combines with J gene TRBJ1-3; TRBD1 might be the D (6 bases). Germline values: CDR1 DFQATT, CDR2 SNEGSKA (reference sequence). Trimming took off 5 bases at V and 7 bases at J, with 15 bases between the two ends. This CDR3 comprises 13 residues. As DNA, the CDR3 is TGCAGTGCTGGAACAGGGCGCGGTAACACCATATATTTT. The encoded protein is CSAGTGRGNTIYF.

A remark on this clonotype: Sequence at one end of the junction differs from germline and may be a read error. CDR3 nucleotide sequence: TGTGCCAGCTCACACGTAGGGGGGAACACCATACATTTT. The encoded protein is CASSHVGGNTIHF. V gene TRBV2 combines with J gene TRBJ1-3; D is perhaps TRBD1 (6 bases). Germline V gene lookup returns CDR1 SNHLY and CDR2 FYNNEI. The length of the CDR3 is 13 residues.

The chain carries TRBV5-1 and TRBJ1-4, with D unresolved. The CDR3 is 15 residues long. From germline, CDR1 is SGHRS and CDR2 YFSETQ. The germline V and J ends were trimmed by 1 base and 8 bases, with 15 bases remaining between them. DNA of the CDR3: TGCGCCAGCAGCTTGAGGTTAGGCCAGACCGAAAAACTGTTTTTT. Its translation: CASSLRLGQTEKLFF.

Many counts were recorded for this clonotype. The gene calls are TRBV29-1 and TRBJ1-3; D is unresolved. Germline V gene data show CDR1 as SQVTM and CDR2 as ANQGSEA. V shed 4 bases and J shed 0 bases, with 13 bases lying between them. The CDR3 has 15 residues. CDR3 DNA sequence: TGCAGCGTTGGGGCGGATTCAAGCTCTGGAAACACCATATATTTT. It is translated as CSVGADSSSGNTIYF.

For this clonotype: A much larger clonotype is one base distant, so this may be a read error. The chain combines TRBV10-3 with TRBJ1-5; D perhaps matches TRBD1 (5 bases). The CDR3 extends over 13 amino acids. The germline gives CDR1 ENHRY, CDR2 SYGVKD. CDR3 sequence reads: CAIRESDRRGLHF. CDR3 DNA: TGTGCCATCAGGGAGTCGGACCGGCGGGGGTTGCATTTT.

This clonotype showed up many times. The genes are TRBV15 and TRBJ2-7, with TRBD2 matching over 9 bases. Per germline, CDR1 LNHNV and CDR2 YYDKDF (reference sequence). J lost 3 bases, V lost 0 bases, and 0 bases had no gene match. The CDR3 sequence is 14 residues long. The CDR3 here is CATSRDSGSYEQYF. The DNA of the CDR3 is TGTGCCACCAGCAGAGATAGCGGGAGCTACGAGCAGTACTTC.

J is TRBJ1-1 and V is TRBV6-5; 7 nucleotides line up with TRBD1. The V gene end was trimmed by 8 bases and the J gene end by 2 bases; junction bases not matched to a gene: 14. The germline V gene has CDR1 MNHEY and CDR2 SVGAGI. The length of the CDR3 is 16 residues. Here the CDR3 reads CASVSARDSFNTEAFF. As DNA, the CDR3 is TGTGCCAGCGTTTCGGCCCGGGACAGCTTTAACACTGAAGCTTTCTTT.

This clonotype was seen ten or more times. V is TRBV2 and J is TRBJ1-2, with 8 bases that match TRBD1. Germline V gene data show CDR1 as SNHLY and CDR2 as FYNNEI. J gave up 4 bases and V 6 bases, and 4 bases lay outside the gene matches. The CDR3 runs 13 residues. CDR3 in DNA: TGTGCCAGCAGAGACAGGGGTGGCTATGGCTACACCTTC. Translation gives CASRDRGGYGYTF.

This clonotype appeared a single time. This clone may be a read error of a much larger clone one base away. V usage is TRBV24-1 and J usage is TRBJ2-2, with D perhaps given as TRBD1 or TRBD2 (5 bases each). The CDR3 is 16 amino acids. Germline CDR1 KGHDR, CDR2 SFDVKD. The V and J ends lost 6 bases and 0 bases respectively, with 13 bases between them. CDR3 nucleotides: TGTGCCACCAGTTACATCGGGGCCTCGAACACCGGGGAGCTGTTTTTT. Amino acids: CATSYIGASNTGELFF.

CDR3: CASSFQREHYEQYF. In DNA form, the CDR3 reads TGTGCCAGCAGTTTCCAGCGGGAACATTACGAGCAGTACTTC. The V call is TRBV27, the J call TRBJ2-7; 7 bases map to TRBD2. Per the germline V gene, CDR1 is MNHEY and CDR2 is SMNVEV (reference sequence). This CDR3 comprises 14 residues. The ends lost 3 bases at V and 4 bases at J; junction bases unmatched: 6.

In its sample, this clonotype was seen a few times. This rearrangement joins TRBV7-3 to TRBJ1-6, with TRBD1 identical over 10 bases. J was trimmed by 9 bases and V by 5 bases; bases with no gene match: 19. The CDR3 has 19 residues. CDR1 and CDR2 (germline): SGHTA, FQGTGA. The CDR3 region is CASSGQGQGTLIKVSPLHF. DNA of the CDR3: TGTGCCAGCAGCGGACAGGGACAGGGGACCTTAATAAAGGTTTCACCCCTCCACTTT.

The chain has TRBV7-9 and TRBJ1-2; D is unclear. Trimming took 11 bases from V and 4 from J, leaving 14 bases between them. Germline CDR1 is SEHNR and CDR2 is FQNEAQ (reference sequence). The CDR3 extends over 12 amino acids. CDR3 DNA sequence: TGTGCCGCCTCCCGGACCCTCTATGGCTACACCTTC. Amino acid sequence: CAASRTLYGYTF.

The chain uses TRBV29-1 and TRBJ1-4; D is uncertain. Germline CDR1 and CDR2: SQVTM and ANQGSEA. CDR3 size: 13 residues. The ends were cut back, 6 bases at V and 4 bases at J, with 12 bases in the middle. CDR3 nucleotides: TGCAGCGTGGGAGGGCCCGATAATGAAAAACTGTTTTTT. Its translation: CSVGGPDNEKLFF.

The V call is TRBV12-3 or TRBV12-4, the J call TRBJ1-5; perhaps TRBD1 as D (6 bases). Trimming cost V 6 bases and J 7 bases, with 16 bases left between them. The CDR3 contains 14 residues. The CDR3 is CASRPGQSWQPQHF. The CDR3 nucleotides are TGTGCCAGCAGACCCGGACAGAGTTGGCAGCCCCAGCATTTT.

This clonotype was seen many times. CDR3 region: CAISGLAGVWEQYF. In nucleotides, the CDR3 is TGTGCCATCAGTGGACTAGCGGGAGTGTGGGAGCAGTACTTC. V usage is TRBV10-3 and J usage is TRBJ2-7, with 12 bases fitting TRBD2. J was trimmed by 7 bases and V by 4 bases; bases with no gene match: 5. Germline CDR1 and CDR2: ENHRY and SYGVKD. The CDR3 extends over 14 amino acids.

This clonotype was detected many times. The rearrangement joins TRBV4-1 to TRBJ2-5, with D possibly being TRBD1 (5 bases). The CDR3 runs 13 residues. The germline CDR1 and CDR2 sequences are MGHRA and YSYEKL. V lost 0 bases and J lost 5, with 7 bases in between. CDR3 coding DNA: TGCGCCAGCAGCCAAGAAGGGGTCGAGACCCAGTACTTC. Translation: CASSQEGVETQYF.

The chain links TRBV7-8 to TRBJ2-2; 7 bases are a match to TRBD1. Germline assignment: CDR1 SGHVS and CDR2 FQNEAQ. The CDR3 has 16 residues. J gave up 4 bases and V 5 bases, and 10 bases lay outside the gene matches. CDR3 in DNA: TGTGCCAGCAGCCCCCGACAGGGCGGAGGCACCGGGGAGCTGTTTTTT. Its translation is CASSPRQGGGTGELFF.

The rearrangement joins TRBV12-3 or TRBV12-4 to TRBJ1-4; weak D call: TRBD1 (5 bases). The CDR3 length is 14 residues. The V and J ends lost 5 bases and 8 bases respectively, with 15 bases between them. The CDR3 sequence is CASSRDGLWEKLFF. The CDR3 DNA follows: TGTGCCAGCAGTCGGGACGGTTTATGGGAAAAACTGTTTTTT.

The chain's CDR3 is CASSDRDTYSGANVLTF. As DNA, the CDR3 is TGTGCCAGCAGTGACCGGGACACCTACTCTGGGGCCAACGTCCTGACTTTC. The chain links TRBV9 to TRBJ2-6; D perhaps matches TRBD1 (6 bases). This CDR3 comprises 17 residues. The V end was cut by 5 bases, the J end by 0 bases, with 15 bases between. Germline loops: CDR1 SGDLS, CDR2 YYNGEE.